The clone carrying this T cell receptor (beta chain) was seen only a few times. This CDR3 region has 15 residues. CDR1 and CDR2 from the germline V gene are SEHNR and FQNEAQ (reference sequence). V was clipped by 5 bases and J by 3 bases, with 16 bases between them. This specimen comes from a study of cytomegalovirus exposure and HLA in healthy donors. With 60 Vbeta and 13 Jbeta primers, the PCR was carried out. The data were produced by immunoSEQ multiplex PCR, yet TCRdb's version contains in-frame clones alone and is incomplete. The data show 170,000 or so clones, 80% seen once. The material sequenced was PBMCs. The chain joins TRBV7-9 to TRBJ2-5; perhaps TRBD1 as D (6 bases). This receptor was obtained from a boy between 10 and 17 years old in good health and CMV-seronegative. The CDR3 DNA follows: TGTGCCAGCAGCCCCGCCGGGACAAGTAAAGAGACCCAGTACTTC. This translates into CASSPAGTSKETQYF.